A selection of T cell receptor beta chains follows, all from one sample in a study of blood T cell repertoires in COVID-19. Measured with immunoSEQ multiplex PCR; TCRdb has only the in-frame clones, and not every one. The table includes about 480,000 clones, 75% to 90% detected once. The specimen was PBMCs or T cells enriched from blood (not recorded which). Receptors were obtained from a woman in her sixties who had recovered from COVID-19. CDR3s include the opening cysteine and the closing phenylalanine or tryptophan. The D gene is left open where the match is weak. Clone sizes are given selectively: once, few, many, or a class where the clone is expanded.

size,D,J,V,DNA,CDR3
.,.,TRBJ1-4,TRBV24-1,TGTGCCACCAGTGATGGGCCCTCCAGGGATGAAAAACTGTTTTTT,CATSDGPSRDEKLFF
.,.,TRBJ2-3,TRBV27,TGTGCCAGCAGGTCTTGGGGGGAAGGGGTTACGCAGTATTTT,CASRSWGEGVTQYF
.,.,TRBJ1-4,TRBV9,TGTGCCAGCAGCCAAACAACAGGGAGTGAAAAACTGTTTTTT,CASSQTTGSEKLFF
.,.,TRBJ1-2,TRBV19,TGTGCCAGTAGTATAGTGGCCAGGGGCTCTAACTATGGCTACACCTTC,CASSIVARGSNYGYTF
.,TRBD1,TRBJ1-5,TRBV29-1,TGCGGCGCGGGGGGACAGGGCAATCAGCCCCAGCATTTT,CGAGGQGNQPQHF
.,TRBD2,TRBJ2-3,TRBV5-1,TGCGCCAGCACCCACCGGGGGGGCCCAGATACGCAGTATTTT,CASTHRGGPDTQYF
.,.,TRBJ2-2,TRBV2,TGTGCCAGCAGTGAGTCGGTTTTCGGGGAGCTGTTTTTT,CASSESVFGELFF
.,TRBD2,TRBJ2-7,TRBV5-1,TGCGCCAGCAGCTTGAGACTAGCGGGGACCTACGAGCAGTACTTC,CASSLRLAGTYEQYF
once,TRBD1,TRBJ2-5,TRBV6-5,TGTGCCAGCAGAGGAGACAGGGGTGTGGAGACCCAGTACTTC,CASRGDRGVETQYF
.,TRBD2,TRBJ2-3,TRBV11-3,TGTGCCAGCGGAACCTGGACTAGCGACAGCACAGATACGCAGTATTTT,CASGTWTSDSTDTQYF
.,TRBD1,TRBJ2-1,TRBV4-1,TGCGCCAGCAGCCTCTCAGCCGGGACAGGATCGTACAATGAGCAGTTCTTC,CASSLSAGTGSYNEQFF
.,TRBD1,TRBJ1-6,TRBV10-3,TGTGCCATCAGTGAAGGACAGGGGAGCTCCTATAATTCACCCCTCCACTTT,CAISEGQGSSYNSPLHF
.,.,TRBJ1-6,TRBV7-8,TGTGCCAGCAGCTTTTCAGGGGACCATTCACCCCTCCACTTT,CASSFSGDHSPLHF
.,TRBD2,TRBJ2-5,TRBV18,TGTGCCAGCTCGCCGGGACTAGAGCAAGAGACCCAGTACTTC,CASSPGLEQETQYF
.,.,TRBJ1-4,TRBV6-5,TGTGCCAGCAGGCGGACAGTAGCTAATGAAAAACTGTTTTTT,CASRRTVANEKLFF
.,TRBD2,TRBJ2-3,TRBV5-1,TGCGCCAGCAGCTTCGGGACTAATGAATTCACAGATACGCAGTATTTT,CASSFGTNEFTDTQYF
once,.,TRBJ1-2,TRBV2,TGTGCCAGCAGCTCAGGGTGGGATGGCTACACCTTC,CASSSGWDGYTF
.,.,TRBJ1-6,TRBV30,TGTGCCTGGACACAGGGCGGTTCACCCCTCCACTTT,CAWTQGGSPLHF
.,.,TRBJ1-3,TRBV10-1,TGCGCCAGCACCGACAGGATTAGCTCTGGAAACACCATATATTTT,CASTDRISSGNTIYF
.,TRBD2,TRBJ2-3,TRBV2,TGTGCCAGCAGTGACCCTTGGACTAGCGGTGGCACAGATACGCAGTATTTT,CASSDPWTSGGTDTQYF
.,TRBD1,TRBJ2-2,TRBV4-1,TGCGCCAGCAGCCACCCTAGAGGGGGCGGGAACACCGGGGAGCTGTTTTTT,CASSHPRGGGNTGELFF
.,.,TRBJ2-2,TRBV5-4,TGTGCCAGCAGCTTGCAAGCAACCGGGGAGCTGTTTTTT,CASSLQATGELFF
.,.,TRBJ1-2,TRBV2,TGTGCCAGCAGTGACGAAACTTCCCTAAGCGTCACCTTC,CASSDETSLSVTF
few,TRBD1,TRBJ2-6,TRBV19,TGTGCCAGTCGGGACAGGGGAGGCTCTGGGGCCAACGTCCTGACTTTC,CASRDRGGSGANVLTF
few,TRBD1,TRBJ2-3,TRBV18,TGTGCCAGCTCACCCCGGACAGGGGGCACAGATACGCAGTATTTT,CASSPRTGGTDTQYF
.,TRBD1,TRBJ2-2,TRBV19,TGTGCCAGTAGTATAGACCACGCCCAGGGGGCGCGGGGGGAGCTGTTTTTT,CASSIDHAQGARGELFF
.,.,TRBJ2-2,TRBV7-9,TGTGCCAGCAGCTTATTCGGGGGGAACACCGGGGAGCTGTTTTTT,CASSLFGGNTGELFF
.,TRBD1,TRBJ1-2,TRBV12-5,TGTGCTAGTGGTTTGGGGACAGGGGTCCTGGGGTATGGCTACACCTTC,CASGLGTGVLGYGYTF
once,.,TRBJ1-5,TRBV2,TGTGCCAGCTCTCCCGGGTATGCGAGCAATCAGCCCCAGCATTTT,CASSPGYASNQPQHF
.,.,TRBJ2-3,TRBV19,TGTGCCAGCCACAAAGGGGGCACAGATACGCAGTATTTT,CASHKGGTDTQYF
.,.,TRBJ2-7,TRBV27,TGTGCCAGCAGTTTTAGGGGGTGGGGCCCCTACGAGCAGTACTTC,CASSFRGWGPYEQYF
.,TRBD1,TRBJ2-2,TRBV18,TGTGCCAGCTCGTTCGACAGGGGCCCCGGGGAGCTGTTTTTT,CASSFDRGPGELFF
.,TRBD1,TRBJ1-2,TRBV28,TGTGCCAGCAGCCCTACCGGGACAGGGTATGGCTACACCTTC,CASSPTGTGYGYTF
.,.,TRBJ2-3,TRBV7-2,TGTGCCAGCGGGTCGGGACTTAGCACAGATACGCAGTATTTT,CASGSGLSTDTQYF
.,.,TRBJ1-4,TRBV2,TGTGCCAGCAGTGAATCGGGGGGCCTGAATGAAAAACTGTTTTTT,CASSESGGLNEKLFF
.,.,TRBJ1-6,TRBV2,TGTGCCAGCAGTGAAGTTCAGACAGCTCGACCCCTCCACTTT,CASSEVQTARPLHF
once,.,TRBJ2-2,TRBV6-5,TGTGCCAGCAGCCGGGTATCGGTCACCGGGGAGCTGTTTTTT,CASSRVSVTGELFF
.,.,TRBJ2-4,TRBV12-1,TGTGCCAGCAGCCCAGGACTAGCGGGGGCCAAAAACATTCAGTACTTC,CASSPGLAGAKNIQYF
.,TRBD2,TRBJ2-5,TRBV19,TGTGCCAGTAGTATTGAAAGGACTAGCGAGGGAGAGACCCAGTACTTC,CASSIERTSEGETQYF
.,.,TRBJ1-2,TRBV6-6,TGTGCCAGCAGTTACTCCCCAGGAAGAGGCTACACCTTC,CASSYSPGRGYTF
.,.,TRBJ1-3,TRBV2,TGTGCCAGCAGAGACAACGGACTCGGGGGAAACACCATATATTTT,CASRDNGLGGNTIYF
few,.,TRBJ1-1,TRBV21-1,TGTGCCAGCAGCAAAGAGGCAAGGGGGAGGGGTGGGCCCTTGACGGAAGCTTTCTTT,CASSKEARGRGGPLTEAFF
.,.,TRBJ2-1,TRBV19,TGTGCCAGTAGTGGGGCAGGGTATTCAAACAATGAGCAGTTCTTC,CASSGAGYSNNEQFF
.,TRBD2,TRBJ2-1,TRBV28,TGTGCCAGCAGTTTGCTAGCGGGGGGGCGAACTCCCAATGAGCAGTTCTTC,CASSLLAGGRTPNEQFF
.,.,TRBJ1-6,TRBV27,TGTGCCAGCAGTCTACCCCCGGGCTCCTATAATTCACCCCTCCACTTT,CASSLPPGSYNSPLHF
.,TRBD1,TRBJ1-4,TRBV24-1,TGTGCCACCAGTGATCCCCCGGGACAGGGGGCGAACGAAAAACTGTTTTTT,CATSDPPGQGANEKLFF
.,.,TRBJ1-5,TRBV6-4,TGTGCCAGCTCCTGCCGCGGGCGTAGCAATCAGCCCCAGCATTTT,CASSCRGRSNQPQHF
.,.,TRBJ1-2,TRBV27,TGTGCCAGCAGTCTTTACTCACAGAGTAACTATGGCTACACCTTC,CASSLYSQSNYGYTF
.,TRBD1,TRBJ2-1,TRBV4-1,TGCGCCAGCAGCCGAAGGGACAGGGAGGCCTACAATGAGCAGTTCTTC,CASSRRDREAYNEQFF
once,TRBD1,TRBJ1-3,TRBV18,TGTGCCAGCTCACTCTCGACAGGGCCACAATCTGGAAACACCATATATTTT,CASSLSTGPQSGNTIYF
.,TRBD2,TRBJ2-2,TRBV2,TGTGCCAGCAGTGGGGGACTAGCGCTTGGGGAGCTGTTTTTT,CASSGGLALGELFF
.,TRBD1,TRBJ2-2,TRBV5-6,TGTGCCAGCAGCTTATTGACAGGGGCGAACACCGGGGAGCTGTTTTTT,CASSLLTGANTGELFF
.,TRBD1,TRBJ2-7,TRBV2,TGTGCCAGCACCGACCAGACAGGGTCGTCCTACGAGCAGTACTTC,CASTDQTGSSYEQYF
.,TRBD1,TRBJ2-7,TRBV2,TGTGCCAGCAGCGCCGGGACAGTCTACGAGCAGTACTTC,CASSAGTVYEQYF
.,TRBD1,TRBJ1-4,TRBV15,TGTGCCACCAGCAAGGGGGCCGGAGGTTATAATGAAAAACTGTTTTTT,CATSKGAGGYNEKLFF
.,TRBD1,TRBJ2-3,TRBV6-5,TGTGCCAGCAGCGCCGGGGGACAGGGGACAGATACGCAGTATTTT,CASSAGGQGTDTQYF
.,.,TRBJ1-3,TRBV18,TGTGCCAGCTCACCACAAGGGGCAGGGGCGACCTCTGGAAACACCATATATTTT,CASSPQGAGATSGNTIYF
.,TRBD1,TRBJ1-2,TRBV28,TGTGCCAGCAGTCAACTTTCCCCCCCCGGGCAGGGGGCGCGGGGCTACACCTTC,CASSQLSPPGQGARGYTF